These T cell receptor beta chains were read from a single sample in a study of neurological immune-mediated disorders. TCRdb reprocessed the 5' RACE reads via MiXCR and lists one record per CDR3 protein. The data hold more than 45,000 distinct CDR3 sequences, with about 2.5% observed a single time. The material sequenced was PBMCs. These receptors originate from a middle-aged man with multiple sclerosis. Each CDR3 is given with its conserved first and last residue. The D gene is left open where the match is weak. Size is stated for part of the rows, as once, few or many counts, or as a class when the clone is expanded.

TRBJ2-1 many TRBV10-3 TRBD2 TGTGCCATCAGGCTAGCGGGGGGGCCAGGGAATGAGCAGTTCTTC CAIRLAGGPGNEQFF
TRBJ1-4 many TRBV5-5 - TGTGCCAGCAGCTTAAACCACAATGAAAAACTGTTTTTT CASSLNHNEKLFF
TRBJ1-2 many TRBV7-9 - TGTGCCAGCAGCACGGAAAACTATGGCTACACCTTC CASSTENYGYTF
TRBJ2-3 - TRBV7-9 - TGTGCCACCGGCCAGGCTAGCACAGATACGCAGTATTTT CATGQASTDTQYF
TRBJ1-1 many TRBV18 TRBD1 TGTGCCAGCTCATTCCGGACAGGTTCGAACACTGAAGCTTTCTTT CASSFRTGSNTEAFF
TRBJ1-2 many TRBV5-6 - TGTGCCAGCAGCTCAGGAAGATATGGCTACACCTTC CASSSGRYGYTF
TRBJ2-7 many TRBV5-1 - TGCGCCAGCAGCTTGGATCAGGTCAACGAGCAGTACTTC CASSLDQVNEQYF
TRBJ2-1 many TRBV10-3 TRBD2 TGTGCCATCAGTGGGGGGCTAGCGGGGATCGAGCAGTTCTTC CAISGGLAGIEQFF
TRBJ1-5 - TRBV19 - TGTGCCAGTAATATTTTCAATCAGCACCAGCATTTT CASNIFNQHQHF
TRBJ2-1 many TRBV5-8 TRBD2 TGTGCCAGCAGCTTGGGCAGACTAGCGGGGGTCCTCGGCAATGAGCAGTTCTTC CASSLGRLAGVLGNEQFF
TRBJ2-3 many TRBV12-3/TRBV12-4 - TGTGCCAGCAGTTCCCCCCTTGGAGGTACGAGCACAGATACGCAGTATTTT CASSSPLGGTSTDTQYF
TRBJ2-3 many TRBV6-2/TRBV6-3 - TGTGCCAGCAGTCTCCTGTCGTGGCGAGATACGCAGTATTTT CASSLLSWRDTQYF
TRBJ1-2 many TRBV5-1 - TGCGCCAGCGTGGGAAACGAAGGCTACACCTTC CASVGNEGYTF
TRBJ2-1 - TRBV7-2 - TGTGCCAGCAGCTTAGGGGAAGTTAGTGAGCAGTTCTTC CASSLGEVSEQFF
TRBJ2-3 many TRBV5-1 - TGCGCCAGCAGCTTTTTTAGCTCAACAGATACGCAGTATTTT CASSFFSSTDTQYF
TRBJ2-7 many TRBV9 - TGTGCCAGCAGCGCCCACCTCACCTACGAGCAGTACTTC CASSAHLTYEQYF
TRBJ1-2 many TRBV5-6 - TGTGCCAGCAGAAGGGGGGGCGGCTACACCTTC CASRRGGGYTF
TRBJ2-1 - TRBV7-9 - TGTGCCAGCAACTCCTACCAGGGCAGACTAAACAATGAGCAGTTCTTC CASNSYQGRLNNEQFF
TRBJ2-3 few TRBV7-2 - TGTGCCAGCAGCTTGCGACCGGCAGATACGCAGTATTTT CASSLRPADTQYF
TRBJ1-1 many TRBV6-6 - TGTGCCAGCAGTTACTCGGACATTCCGAACACTGAAGCTTTCTTT CASSYSDIPNTEAFF
TRBJ2-2 many TRBV5-1 - TGCGCCAGCAGCTCCCGATCGGGAAACACCGGGGAGCTGTTTTTT CASSSRSGNTGELFF
TRBJ1-5 many TRBV29-1 - TGCAGCGTTGGGCACGGGGACAATCAGCCCCAGCATTTT CSVGHGDNQPQHF
TRBJ2-1 many TRBV5-1 - TGCGCCAGCAGCTTGGTCTTCAGGGACCATGAGCAGTTCTTC CASSLVFRDHEQFF
TRBJ2-2 many TRBV9 - TGTGCCAGCAGGCAGACAGGATCGAACACCGGGGAGCTGTTTTTT CASRQTGSNTGELFF
TRBJ2-4 many TRBV20-1 TRBD1 TGCAGTGCTAGGACACCAACAGGGGGCGGCATTCAGTACTTC CSARTPTGGGIQYF
TRBJ2-3 many TRBV30 - TGTGCCTGGAGTGCCGGGAGTTCTTACACAGATACGCAGTATTTT CAWSAGSSYTDTQYF
TRBJ2-3 many TRBV12-3/TRBV12-4 TRBD1 TGTGCCAGCAGTTTCCCGTCGGGACAGGGCCCAGATACGCAGTATTTT CASSFPSGQGPDTQYF
TRBJ2-2 many TRBV7-2 TRBD1 TGTGCCAGCAGCCCCAGGGGGCGCACCGGGGAGCTGTTTTTT CASSPRGRTGELFF
TRBJ1-5 many TRBV2 TRBD1 TGTGCCAGCAGGCTACCGACAGGGGGCAATCAGCCCCAGCATTTT CASRLPTGGNQPQHF
TRBJ2-2 many TRBV7-7 - TGTGCCAGCAGCTCGGGACCGAACACCGGGGAGCTGTTTTTT CASSSGPNTGELFF
TRBJ1-1 many TRBV21-1 - TGTGCCAGCAGCAATGGGTCAGGGTATATGAACACTGAAGCTTTCTTT CASSNGSGYMNTEAFF
TRBJ1-4 many TRBV5-1 TRBD1 TGCGCCAGCAGCTTGGATGCGGACAGGCGCGAAAAACTGTTTTTT CASSLDADRREKLFF
TRBJ2-3 many TRBV5-1 - TGCGCCAGCAGCCACTCGACAGGGAGGGCGGATACGCAGTATTTT CASSHSTGRADTQYF
TRBJ1-5 few TRBV28 TRBD1 TGTGCCAGCAGTTATGGGACAGGGAGCAATAAGACCCAGAATTTT CASSYGTGSNKTQNF
TRBJ2-1 many TRBV5-6 - TGTGCCAGCAGCTTGGTGCCAGGAGGGTCCTACAATGAGCAGTTCTTC CASSLVPGGSYNEQFF
TRBJ1-4 many TRBV28 TRBD1 TGTGCCAGCAGTTTCCAGGGGGCAACTAATGAAAAACTGTTTTTT CASSFQGATNEKLFF
TRBJ2-2 many TRBV6-6 TRBD2 TGTGCCAGCAGTTACTCAGGGGGGACTAGCGGGGGGCCCACCGGGGAGCTGTTTTTT CASSYSGGTSGGPTGELFF
TRBJ2-3 many TRBV29-1 - TGCAGCGTTCTTAGTTTTACGCAGTATTTT CSVLSFTQYF
TRBJ1-5 - TRBV18 - TGTGCCAGCTCACGGTTGGGAGCGGGCAATCAGCCCCAGCATTTT CASSRLGAGNQPQHF
TRBJ1-1 many TRBV7-2 - TGTGCCAGCAGCTTAGAACCGGGTTCTCTATCTGAAGCTTTCTTT CASSLEPGSLSEAFF
TRBJ2-2 many TRBV7-2 - TGTGCCAGCAGCTTGTCATGGAACACCGGGGAGCTGTTTTTT CASSLSWNTGELFF
TRBJ2-7 - TRBV4-3 TRBD1 TGCGCCGGCGCGCACGGACAGGGGACCTACGAGCAGTACTTC CAGAHGQGTYEQYF
TRBJ2-5 many TRBV3-1 - TGTGCCAGCAGCCAAGAGGGCCGTCAAGAGACCCAGTACTTC CASSQEGRQETQYF
TRBJ1-2 many TRBV3-1 - TGTGCCAGCAGCCCCGTCGGGACTGATATTTGGGGTGATGGCTACACCTTC CASSPVGTDIWGDGYTF
TRBJ1-1 many TRBV7-6 - TGTGCCAGCAGCTTGAACTCGGACGGAAGGAACACTGAAGCTTTCTTT CASSLNSDGRNTEAFF